A selection of T cell receptor beta chains follows, all from one sample in a study of T cell changes during pregnancy in multiple sclerosis. The protocol was immunoSEQ multiplex PCR, while the TCRdb copy is restricted to in-frame clones and leaves out a portion. Found here are over 75,000 clones, roughly 92% of them singletons; the top ten hold more than 2.5%. The source material was peripheral blood, sampled in the first trimester of pregnancy. The receptor set was obtained from a female donor with multiple sclerosis, enrolled in a pregnancy study. CDR3s include the opening cysteine and the closing phenylalanine or tryptophan. D genes are given only for firm matches. Clone size is shown for a subset of rows, as once, few, many or a class of expanded clone.

>-|TRBV6-1|-|TRBJ1-2
TGTGCCAGCCGACAGGTTCGGTCTGGCTACACCTTC
CASRQVRSGYTF
>-|TRBV19|-|TRBJ2-7
TGTGCCAGTAGTACCTACGGGGACAAAGGGGCCTACGAGCAGTACTTC
CASSTYGDKGAYEQYF
>-|TRBV18|-|TRBJ2-7
TGTGCCAGCTCGCCCAGCTCCTACGAGCAGTACTTC
CASSPSSYEQYF
>-|TRBV6-1|-|TRBJ2-4
TGTGCCAGCAGTGTAGGACAGCAAAACATTCAGTACTTC
CASSVGQQNIQYF
>TRBD2|TRBV19|-|TRBJ2-4
TGTGCCAGTAGTGACCCTCTAGCGGACCCACGGAACATTCAGTACTTC
CASSDPLADPRNIQYF
>-|TRBV6-4|-|TRBJ2-7
TGTGCCAGCAGCGCCGGGACTTCTGGTCCCTACGAGCAGTACTTC
CASSAGTSGPYEQYF
>-|TRBV19|-|TRBJ2-7
TGTGCCAGTAGTATGGGAGGTCTGTACGAGCAGTACTTC
CASSMGGLYEQYF
>-|TRBV5-6|-|TRBJ1-1
TGTGCCAGCAGCTTGGGTCAGGGTGAAGCTTTCTTT
CASSLGQGEAFF
>TRBD1|TRBV7-2|-|TRBJ2-7
TGTGCCAGCAGCAGGACAGGCTACGAGCAGTACTTC
CASSRTGYEQYF
>-|TRBV5-6|once|TRBJ2-5
TGTGCCAGCAGCATGGCTGGGAGAGGGGAGACCCAGTACTTC
CASSMAGRGETQYF
>-|TRBV6-4|-|TRBJ1-1
TGTGCCAGCAGTGACTCGGGGGGGTCGAACACTGAAGCTTTCTTT
CASSDSGGSNTEAFF
>TRBD1|TRBV7-9|-|TRBJ2-7
TGTGCCAGCAGCCCCGGACAGGGGTTCTACGAGCAGTACTTC
CASSPGQGFYEQYF
>TRBD2|TRBV4-3|few|TRBJ2-7
TGCGCCAGCAGCCAGGAAACTAGCGGGGGGGATTACGAGCAGTACTTC
CASSQETSGGDYEQYF
>TRBD2|TRBV5-4|-|TRBJ2-7
TGTGCCAGCAGCCGCGGGACTAGCGGGGGAGCCTACGAGCAGTACTTC
CASSRGTSGGAYEQYF
>TRBD1|TRBV2|-|TRBJ2-7
TGTGTTGTACCTGTGGGCGGGACAGGGGAGTCCTACGAGCAGTACTTC
CVVPVGGTGESYEQYF
>TRBD1|TRBV27|-|TRBJ1-2
TGTGCCAGCAGTTTAACTTTCGGGGACAGGGGCCGGGGCTACACCTTC
CASSLTFGDRGRGYTF
>-|TRBV4-2|-|TRBJ1-1
TGTGCCAGCAGCCAAGTTCGGGGGATACGGACTGAAGCTTTCTTT
CASSQVRGIRTEAFF
>-|TRBV5-4|-|TRBJ2-7
TGTGCCAGCAGCTTGGTCGGAGGAGGGTACGAGCAGTACTTC
CASSLVGGGYEQYF
>-|TRBV28|-|TRBJ2-7
TGTGCCAGCAGTCTCCAGTGGGGGGTTATCAACTACGAGCAGTACTTC
CASSLQWGVINYEQYF
>-|TRBV2|-|TRBJ1-2
TGTGCCAGCAGCCGGCGGACAGTAAACTATGGCTACACCTTC
CASSRRTVNYGYTF
>TRBD1|TRBV28|-|TRBJ2-7
TGTGCCAGCAGCCGCTTGGACAGGGCACGCGGCGAGCAGTACTTC
CASSRLDRARGEQYF
>TRBD1|TRBV28|-|TRBJ1-5
TGTGCCAGCAGTACCCCCGCAGGGGGCTTCTCCGGTCCCCAGCATTTT
CASSTPAGGFSGPQHF
>TRBD2|TRBV5-1|-|TRBJ2-7
TGCGCCAGCAGCTTGAGGCTAGCGGGAGGGAGCTCCTACGAGCAGTACTTC
CASSLRLAGGSSYEQYF
>-|TRBV5-8|-|TRBJ1-5
TGTGCCAGCAGCTTGAGAGCGAGCAATCAGCCCCAGCATTTT
CASSLRASNQPQHF
>-|TRBV10-2|-|TRBJ2-7
TGCGCCAGCAGTGAGTCGAATAGCCCATACGAGCAGTACTTC
CASSESNSPYEQYF
>-|TRBV30|-|TRBJ1-1
TGTGCCTGGGGGGGGAATACTGAAGCTTTCTTT
CAWGGNTEAFF
>TRBD2|TRBV7-8|-|TRBJ2-3
TGTGCCAGCAGCTTAAAGCGGGAGATGACAGATACGCAGTATTTT
CASSLKREMTDTQYF
>-|TRBV6-6|-|TRBJ2-3
TGTGCCAGCACCCTAAGAGATACGCAGTATTTT
CASTLRDTQYF
>TRBD1|TRBV7-6|-|TRBJ2-1
TGTGCCAGCAGCTTGGGACAGGCCAAAGGGCAGGGTGAGCAGTTCTTC
CASSLGQAKGQGEQFF
>-|TRBV19|-|TRBJ2-1
TGTGCCAGTAGTATAGGGTGGAGGATGGAGCAGTTCTTC
CASSIGWRMEQFF
>-|TRBV13|-|TRBJ1-1
TGTGCCAGCAGCTATAGACAGGCCTTGAACACTGAAGCTTTCTTT
CASSYRQALNTEAFF